These 27 T cell receptor beta chains were all obtained from the same sample, sequenced in a study of blood T cell repertoires in COVID-19. Some clones are missing from TCRdb's copy, which holds only in-frame ones; the method was immunoSEQ multiplex PCR. The sample carries roughly 300,000 clones, 85% recorded once. Sequencing was carried out using peripheral blood. Receptors originate from a human donor in a cohort sampled during active COVID-19.

In nucleotides, the CDR3 is TGTGCCATCAGTGACTCAAGAAGAGGGATCACAGATACGCAGTATTTT. As protein: CAISDSRRGITDTQYF. The chain links TRBV10-3 to TRBJ2-3, with D perhaps TRBD2 (5 bases). This CDR3 comprises 16 residues. The germline V and J ends were trimmed by 3 bases and 2 bases, with 15 bases remaining between them. Per germline, CDR1 ENHRY and CDR2 SYGVKD.

The CDR3 DNA follows: TGTGCCAGCAGCGTAGTGTCCCGGGACACTGAAGCTTTCTTT. Translating gives CASSVVSRDTEAFF. The rearrangement links TRBV9 to TRBJ1-1; D remains ambiguous. The CDR3 is 14 amino acids. CDR1 is SGDLS and CDR2 is YYNGEE in the germline V gene. Trimming left V 0 bases short and J 3 bases short, with 9 bases between.

The gene calls are TRBV5-4 and TRBJ2-5; TRBD2 might be the D (6 bases). V lost 4 bases and J lost 7, with 17 bases in between. CDR1 and CDR2 from the germline V gene are SGHNT and YYREEE (reference sequence). CDR3 length: 14 amino acids. The DNA of the CDR3 is TGTGCCAGCAGCCCGGCCGGGACTCTGGGGACCCAGTACTTC. Amino acid sequence: CASSPAGTLGTQYF.

The chain uses TRBV5-1 and TRBJ2-1; TRBD2 matches at 8 bases. Germline assignment: CDR1 SGHRS and CDR2 YFSETQ. J was trimmed by 4 bases and V by 4 bases; bases with no gene match: 10. CDR3 length: 16 residues. The CDR3 DNA is TGCGCCAGCAGCACTGTAGCGGGAACGGGTTACAATGAGCAGTTCTTC. Amino acids: CASSTVAGTGYNEQFF.

V is TRBV2 and J is TRBJ1-5; D perhaps matches TRBD1 (5 bases). From germline, CDR1 is SNHLY and CDR2 FYNNEI. Trimming removed 2 bases at V and 3 bases at J, with 11 bases between. The CDR3 length is 15 residues. CDR3 in DNA: TGTGCCAGCAGTGAAACAGGACAAGTCAATCAGCCCCAGCATTTT. It is translated as CASSETGQVNQPQHF. The variable domain in full, with the rest retrieved from reference TRBV2 and TRBJ1-5, is EPEVTQTPSHQVTQMGQEVILRCVPISNHLYFYWYRQILGQKVEFLVSFYNNEISEKSEIFDDQFSVERPDGSNFTLKIRSTKLEDSAMYFCASSETGQVNQPQHFGDGTRLSIL.

On this clone itself: The same CDR3 also results from other DNA sequences found in this sample. The chain links TRBV6-5 to TRBJ1-6, with D uncertain. The CDR3 runs 14 residues. Trimming took off 9 bases at V and 0 bases at J, with 9 bases between the two ends. The germline gives CDR1 MNHEY, CDR2 SVGAGI. CDR3 bases: TGTGCCAGTAGACGGAGCTCCTATAATTCACCCCTCCACTTT. This sequence encodes CASRRSSYNSPLHF.

This clone was seen more than once but under ten times. This sequence joins TRBV5-6 and TRBJ1-1; D unclear. This CDR3 comprises 14 residues. Germline V gives CDR1 SGHDT, CDR2 YYEEEE. The V end was cut by 4 bases, the J end by 0 bases, with 10 bases between. This chain's CDR3 is CASSPRPVNTEAFF. CDR3 in DNA: TGTGCCAGCAGCCCCAGGCCGGTGAACACTGAAGCTTTCTTT.

The chain employs TRBV5-1 and TRBJ1-2; 7 bases are shared with TRBD1. The CDR3 runs 16 residues. CDR1 is SGHRS and CDR2 is YFSETQ in the germline V gene. With V trimmed by 1 base and J by 3 bases, 9 bases remained unmatched. The CDR3 nucleotides read TGCGCCAGCAGCTTGCACCCGACAGGGTCCGACTATGGCTACACCTTC. The encoded protein is CASSLHPTGSDYGYTF.

This chain joins TRBV28 and TRBJ1-5; the D gene is possibly TRBD1 (5 bases). This CDR3 contains 15 residues. Germline loops: CDR1 MDHEN, CDR2 SYDVKM. Trimming took off 6 bases at V and 0 bases at J, with 12 bases between the two ends. DNA of the CDR3: TGTGCCAGCAGAATACCTCAGGGTAGCAATCAGCCCCAGCATTTT. The encoded protein is CASRIPQGSNQPQHF.

The chain carries TRBV18 and TRBJ2-1; D is undetermined. The CDR3 has 14 amino acids. Germline V CDR1 and CDR2: KGHSH, LQKENI. V was clipped by 5 bases and J by 1 base, with 9 bases between them. This chain's CDR3 is CASSLARSYNEQFF. Written as DNA, the CDR3 is TGTGCCAGCTCATTGGCTCGATCCTACAATGAGCAGTTCTTC.

V usage is TRBV9 and J usage is TRBJ2-3; possibly TRBD2 for D (5 bases). The V and J ends lost 4 bases and 2 bases respectively, with 11 bases between them. The CDR3 covers 14 residues. Germline V CDR1 and CDR2: SGDLS, YYNGEE. CDR3 DNA sequence: TGTGCCAGCAGCCGCGGGCGTTTCACAGATACGCAGTATTTT. This encodes CASSRGRFTDTQYF.

This clone has a single count. The chain combines TRBV6-4 with TRBJ2-3; 11 bases are shared with TRBD2. This CDR3 is 15 amino acids long. The V and J ends lost 4 bases and 8 bases, in that order; junction bases with no gene match: 8. CDR1 is MRHNA and CDR2 is SNTAGT in the germline V gene. DNA for the CDR3: TGTGCCAGCAGTGTCACTAGCGGGAGCAGTGGTACGCAGTATTTT. Its protein is CASSVTSGSSGTQYF.

The chain combines TRBV6-1 with TRBJ2-2, with D maybe TRBD1 (5 bases). The CDR3 is made up of 14 amino acids. Trimming cost V 2 bases and J 3 bases, with 7 bases left between them. The germline V gene encodes CDR1 MNHNS and CDR2 SASEGT. The CDR3 sequence: CASSERGYTGELFF. CDR3 sequence (DNA): TGTGCCAGCAGTGAAAGGGGTTACACCGGGGAGCTGTTTTTT.

The chain links TRBV19 to TRBJ2-5; 9 bases line up with TRBD2. V lost 2 bases to trimming and J lost 4 bases; unmatched junction nucleotides: 11. From germline, CDR1 is LNHDA and CDR2 SQIVND (reference sequence). There are 17 residues in the CDR3. The CDR3 bases are TGTGCCAGTAGTATAAGAGTAGCGGGAGTCCGGGGAGAGACCCAGTACTTC. Amino acid sequence: CASSIRVAGVRGETQYF.

The CDR3 bases are TGTGCCAGTTCGACAGGGTTGTTGTTTAATGAGCAGTTCTTC. Its translation is CASSTGLLFNEQFF. The chain links TRBV19 to TRBJ2-1; 7 bases line up with TRBD1. The CDR3 length is 14 residues. J was trimmed by 7 bases and V by 8 bases; bases with no gene match: 11. Per the germline V gene, CDR1 is LNHDA and CDR2 is SQIVND (reference sequence).

The rearrangement joins TRBV7-9 to TRBJ2-7; D not certain. This CDR3 is built from 13 residues. Germline CDR1 is SEHNR and CDR2 is FQNEAQ (reference sequence). Trimming took 3 bases from V and 5 from J, leaving 11 bases between them. CDR3 protein: CASSFGGINEQYF. The CDR3 nucleotides read TGTGCCAGCAGCTTCGGCGGTATCAACGAGCAGTACTTC.

The chain joins TRBV18 to TRBJ2-2; TRBD1 matches at 9 bases. J lost 1 base, V lost 3 bases, and 6 bases had no gene match. Per the germline V gene, CDR1 is KGHSH and CDR2 is LQKENI. The CDR3 runs to 17 residues. In nucleotides, the CDR3 is TGTGCCAGCTCACCGGGACAGGGTCGTCGGAACACCGGGGAGCTGTTTTTT. Residues: CASSPGQGRRNTGELFF.

This chain joins TRBV15 and TRBJ2-3, with D tentatively TRBD2 (6 bases). The CDR3 extends over 15 amino acids. Germline lookup yields CDR1 LNHNV and CDR2 YYDKDF (reference sequence). Trimming took 1 base from V and 6 from J, leaving 14 bases between them. This CDR3 is CATSRVTGGGDTQYF. CDR3 DNA sequence: TGTGCCACCAGCAGAGTAACAGGTGGGGGGGATACGCAGTATTTT. Using reference TRBV15 and TRBJ2-3 for the parts outside the CDR3, the full variable domain is DAMVIQNPRYQVTQFGKPVTLSCSQTLNHNVMYWYQQKSSQAPKLLFHYYDKDFNNEADTPDNFQSRRPNTSFCFLDIRSPGLGDTAMYLCATSRVTGGGDTQYFGPGTRLTVL.

This rearrangement joins TRBV30 to TRBJ2-5; D may be TRBD2 (5 bases). The V end was cut by 2 bases, the J end by 2 bases, with 12 bases between. Germline V gives CDR1 GTSNPN, CDR2 SVGIG (reference sequence). The CDR3 sequence is 14 residues long. CDR3 nucleotide sequence: TGTGCCTGGAGTATGGGAGTGGTGCAAGAGACCCAGTACTTC. This translates into CAWSMGVVQETQYF.

The chain combines TRBV2 with TRBJ1-6, with no clear D. The CDR3 spans 12 residues. Germline CDR1 reads SNHLY; CDR2 reads FYNNEI. V lost 5 bases and J lost 5, with 4 bases in between. The chain's CDR3 is CASSSDNSPLHF. DNA for the CDR3: TGTGCCAGCAGTTCGGATAATTCACCCCTCCACTTT.

The chain combines TRBV10-2 with TRBJ1-2, with TRBD1 as a possible D gene (6 bases). The CDR3 extends over 16 amino acids. Germline V gene data show CDR1 as WSHSY and CDR2 as SAAADI. Trimming stripped 0 bases from V and 3 bases from J, with 14 bases between. CDR3 sequence (DNA): TGCGCCAGCAGTGAGTCGAAGGGGGAGACGTACTATGGCTACACCTTC. This translates into CASSESKGETYYGYTF.

The V and J genes are TRBV6-5 and TRBJ1-1; 7 bases match TRBD1. V shed 6 bases and J 5 bases; nucleotides not matched to a gene: 12. The CDR3 sequence is 15 residues long. Germline V gene data show CDR1 as MNHEY and CDR2 as SVGAGI. The CDR3 DNA sequence: TGTGCCAGCAGAGACAAGGGACAGTTCGCGACTGAAGCTTTCTTT. Its translation: CASRDKGQFATEAFF.

This clone was seen only once. The chain joins TRBV18 to TRBJ2-1; 8 bases are a match to TRBD2. The germline V gene has CDR1 KGHSH and CDR2 LQKENI. CDR3 length equals 16 residues. V gave up 5 bases and J gave up 9 bases; unmatched junction bases: 15. DNA for the CDR3: TGTGCCAGCTCAACGGCTAGCGGGCATCCTAGGGGTGAGCAGTTCTTC. Translation gives CASSTASGHPRGEQFF.

This chain links TRBV28 with TRBJ1-2; 8 bases map to TRBD1. V shed 6 bases, J shed 7 bases, and the junction held 13 bases outside the gene matches. CDR1 and CDR2 from the germline V gene are MDHEN and SYDVKM. The CDR3 contains 15 residues. CDR3 amino acids: CASRYGTGASSGYTF. As DNA, the CDR3 is TGTGCCAGCAGATACGGGACAGGAGCTTCGTCTGGCTACACCTTC.

This clone occurred once. The V gene is TRBV19, the J gene TRBJ1-1; D is unresolved. Germline V gene sequence: CDR1 LNHDA, CDR2 SQIVND (reference sequence). Trimming took off 1 base at V and 3 bases at J, with 6 bases between the two ends. The CDR3 sequence is 13 residues long. This CDR3 is CASSIGRDTEAFF. The CDR3 DNA follows: TGTGCCAGTAGTATAGGTCGGGACACTGAAGCTTTCTTT.

V is TRBV15 and J is TRBJ1-2; possible D gene TRBD1, 5 bases. The germline V gene has CDR1 LNHNV and CDR2 YYDKDF (reference sequence). CDR3 length: 13 residues. V was pared by 2 bases and J by 8 bases, with 12 bases between. CDR3 loop: CATSRQGPFGYTF. The CDR3 nucleotides read TGTGCCACCAGCAGACAGGGCCCTTTCGGCTACACCTTC. The full variable domain, its missing parts supplied by reference TRBV15 and TRBJ1-2, is DAMVIQNPRYQVTQFGKPVTLSCSQTLNHNVMYWYQQKSSQAPKLLFHYYDKDFNNEADTPDNFQSRRPNTSFCFLDIRSPGLGDTAMYLCATSRQGPFGYTFGSGTRLTVV.

The chain recombines TRBV6-5 with TRBJ1-2; D call uncertain. Trimming removed 8 bases from V and 4 bases from J, with 20 bases in between. The CDR3 spans 15 residues. The germline CDR1 and CDR2 sequences are MNHEY and SVGAGI. The CDR3 coding sequence is TGTGCCAGCCGGCGGTCAGAATCTTATGTCTATGGCTACACCTTC. Its translation is CASRRSESYVYGYTF.